A selection of T cell receptor beta chains follows, all from one sample in a study of CD8 T cells in ankylosing spondylitis. A single record per CDR3 protein comes from TCRdb applying MiXCR to the 5' RACE reads. The sample contains some 800,000 distinct CDR3 sequences, about an eighth of which appear only once. Sequenced input: blood, either unsorted or a sorted T cell fraction (not recorded which). These receptors came from a male donor with ankylosing spondylitis. The CDR3 runs from the conserved cysteine through the conserved F or W. Fields, in order: V gene, J gene, D gene, clone size, CDR3 protein, CDR3 DNA. A D gene is named only where the DNA matches it firmly. Clone size, where shown, is once, few, many, or a class for clones that have expanded.

TRBV6-5	TRBJ1-5	-	few	CASSYQDARDHYQPQHF	TGTGCCAGCAGTTACCAGGACGCGAGGGATCACTATCAGCCCCAGCATTTT
TRBV7-2	TRBJ2-7	-	few	CASSTRGVRGYEQYF	TGTGCCAGCAGCACCCGTGGGGTTAGGGGTTACGAGCAGTACTTC
TRBV7-7	TRBJ2-7	TRBD2	-	CASSRGLAAEQYF	TGTGCTAGCAGCCGGGGACTAGCTGCCGAGCAGTACTTC
TRBV7-2	TRBJ2-3	TRBD2	few	CASSYQTSGTDTQYF	TGTGCCAGCAGCTATCAGACTAGCGGCACAGATACGCAGTATTTT
TRBV7-2	TRBJ1-2	TRBD1	few	CASSLVGGSGYTF	TGTGCCAGCAGCTTAGTAGGGGGCTCTGGCTACACCTTC
TRBV7-7	TRBJ2-3	-	-	CASSLGNAMDTQYF	TGTGCTAGCAGCTTAGGTAACGCGATGGATACGCAGTATTTT
TRBV9	TRBJ2-5	-	few	CASSVTGLQETQYF	TGTGCCAGCAGCGTGACAGGCCTCCAAGAGACCCAGTACTTC
TRBV6-5	TRBJ2-7	-	-	CASSYGTAFEEQYF	TGTGCCAGCAGTTATGGTACAGCCTTTGAAGAGCAGTACTTC
TRBV28	TRBJ1-2	TRBD1	few	CASSLGQGEGYTF	TGTGCCAGCAGTTTGGGACAGGGTGAAGGCTACACCTTC
TRBV14	TRBJ2-1	-	-	CASSQRLSYNEQFF	TGTGCCAGCAGCCAACGGCTCTCCTACAATGAGCAGTTCTTC
TRBV20-1	TRBJ2-1	-	many	CSARDPRLANEQFF	TGCAGTGCTAGAGATCCAAGACTTGCCAATGAGCAGTTCTTC
TRBV28	TRBJ2-6	-	-	CASSPTGAFSGANVLTF	TGTGCCAGCAGTCCGACAGGCGCTTTCTCTGGGGCCAACGTCCTGACTTTC
TRBV5-1	TRBJ2-5	-	many	CASSLDNQETQYF	TGCGCCAGCAGCTTGGACAACCAAGAGACCCAGTACTTC
TRBV20-1	TRBJ1-1	-	many	CSARDPIGGGTEAFF	TGCAGTGCTAGAGACCCAATTGGGGGCGGCACTGAAGCTTTCTTT
TRBV7-2	TRBJ2-3	-	many	CASSPLKRASTDTQYF	TGTGCCAGCAGCCCTCTTAAACGGGCGAGCACAGATACGCAGTATTTT
TRBV20-1	TRBJ2-5	-	many	CSARVAGPQETQYF	TGCAGTGCTAGAGTTGCGGGTCCCCAAGAGACCCAGTACTTC
TRBV5-1	TRBJ1-2	-	few	CASSLDIRRDYGYTF	TGCGCCAGCAGCTTGGACATTAGGAGAGACTATGGCTACACCTTC
TRBV2	TRBJ2-1	-	-	CASSLEDGDEQFF	TGTGCCAGCAGTCTGGAGGACGGGGACGAGCAGTTCTTC
TRBV20-1	TRBJ2-1	TRBD2	few	CSVQRLYSGAEQFF	TGCAGTGTTCAGAGGTTATATAGCGGGGCTGAGCAGTTCTTC
TRBV7-9	TRBJ2-4	-	many	CASSFKNIQYF	TGTGCCAGCAGCTTCAAAAACATTCAGTACTTC
TRBV6-5	TRBJ1-5	-	few	CASSYGRGLTQPQHF	TGTGCCAGCAGTTACGGGAGGGGGTTGACTCAGCCCCAGCATTTT
TRBV29-1	TRBJ2-5	-	many	CSGSPRLAETQYF	TGCAGCGGGTCACCGAGGTTAGCAGAGACCCAGTACTTC
TRBV25-1	TRBJ1-1	-	few	CASSEYEGNTEAFF	TGTGCCAGCAGTGAATATGAGGGGAACACTGAAGCTTTCTTT
TRBV20-1	TRBJ2-2	TRBD2	many	CSARAGGVGGELFF	TGCAGTGCTAGGGCGGGGGGCGTCGGCGGGGAGCTGTTTTTT
TRBV20-1	TRBJ2-5	-	many	CSAMDRGQTQYF	TGCAGTGCTATGGACCGCGGCCAGACCCAGTACTTC
TRBV20-1	TRBJ2-1	TRBD2	few	CSARTSGVRSYNEQFF	TGCAGTGCTAGGACTAGCGGGGTACGCTCCTACAATGAGCAGTTCTTC
TRBV29-1	TRBJ2-7	-	-	CSAGQNLHSYEQYF	TGCAGCGCTGGACAGAACCTCCACTCCTACGAGCAGTACTTC
TRBV6-2/TRBV6-3	TRBJ2-7	-	few	CASRPRNKGVIEQYF	TGTGCCTCGCGGCCCCGAAACAAGGGGGTGATCGAGCAGTACTTC
TRBV20-1	TRBJ1-6	-	few	CSARVPGRPYNSPLHF	TGCAGTGCTAGAGTTCCAGGGCGCCCCTATAATTCACCCCTCCACTTT
TRBV7-2	TRBJ2-7	TRBD1	few	CASSLDGQGIGDEQYF	TGTGCCAGCAGCTTAGACGGACAGGGGATAGGCGACGAGCAGTACTTC
TRBV6-5	TRBJ1-6	TRBD1	few	CASSWGQEGSPLHF	TGTGCCAGCAGTTGGGGACAGGAGGGCTCACCCCTCCACTTT
TRBV20-1	TRBJ2-3	TRBD2	few	CSAPRLAGGTDTQYF	TGCAGTGCTCCTAGACTAGCGGGGGGCACAGATACGCAGTATTTT
TRBV28	TRBJ1-1	-	few	CASRAGDRAASEAFF	TGTGCCAGCAGAGCCGGGGATAGGGCAGCATCTGAAGCTTTCTTT
TRBV2	TRBJ1-2	-	few	CASRKEGSGYTF	TGTGCCAGCAGGAAAGAAGGTAGCGGCTACACCTTC
TRBV7-2	TRBJ2-7	-	many	CASSLARATWEQYF	TGTGCCAGCAGCTTAGCGCGGGCTACCTGGGAGCAGTACTTC
TRBV4-3	TRBJ2-5	-	-	CASSQSVPWETQYF	TGCGCCAGCAGCCAGTCCGTCCCCTGGGAGACCCAGTACTTC
TRBV27	TRBJ1-2	-	-	CASSLGGGRTNYGYTF	TGTGCCAGCAGTTTGGGGGGTGGGAGAACAAACTATGGCTACACCTTC
TRBV4-3	TRBJ1-1	-	-	CASSQETDEAFF	TGCGCCAGCAGCCAAGAAACGGATGAAGCTTTCTTT
TRBV5-1	TRBJ1-1	TRBD1	many	CASSLAIQGGTEAFF	TGCGCCAGCAGCTTAGCCATCCAGGGGGGCACTGAAGCTTTCTTT
TRBV7-2	TRBJ2-3	TRBD2	few	CASSGTSGTGADTQYF	TGTGCCAGCAGCGGGACTAGCGGGACCGGGGCAGATACGCAGTATTTT
TRBV9	TRBJ2-5	-	few	CASSVGIGQGEETQYF	TGTGCCAGCAGCGTAGGAATAGGGCAGGGAGAAGAGACCCAGTACTTC